Listed below are T cell receptor beta chains from one sample, sequenced in a study of blood T cell repertoires in COVID-19. This table comes from immunoSEQ multiplex PCR, and its TCRdb copy is limited to in-frame clones, with some not included. The repertoire holds 140,000 to 150,000 clones, with around 85% as singletons. Sequenced sample: peripheral blood. The receptors here all came from a woman in her forties with active or convalescent COVID-19. CDR3s include the opening cysteine and the closing phenylalanine or tryptophan. A D gene is named only where the DNA matches it firmly. Expanded clones get a size class; other rows say once, few or many, or leave the size out.

clone_size,v_call,cdr3_length,d_call,j_call,cdr3_nt,cdr3_aa
.,TRBV28,14,TRBD1,TRBJ1-5,TGTGCCAGCAGACCCGGGACAGTCGGCCAGCCCCAGCATTTT,CASRPGTVGQPQHF
.,TRBV6-5,15,TRBD2,TRBJ2-1,TGTGCCAGCAGCCGACTAGCGGGGAACTACAATGAGCAGTTCTTC,CASSRLAGNYNEQFF
few,TRBV7-2,18,TRBD2,TRBJ2-3,TGTGCCAGCAGCTTAGCTGGTAGCGGGAGGGGTGTGACAGATACGCAGTATTTT,CASSLAGSGRGVTDTQYF
.,TRBV3-1/TRBV3-2,16,.,TRBJ2-2,TGTGCCAGCAGCCGGGACCCAAGACTAGGCCCCGGGGAGCTGTTTTTT,CASSRDPRLGPGELFF
few,TRBV5-4,12,.,TRBJ2-5,TGTGCCAGCAGCCCGGACGAGGGGACCCAGTACTTC,CASSPDEGTQYF
few,TRBV15,16,TRBD2,TRBJ2-5,TGTGCCACCAGCAGAGGTATAGCGGGAAGGCAAGAGACCCAGTACTTC,CATSRGIAGRQETQYF
.,TRBV11-2,16,.,TRBJ1-2,TGTGCCAGCAGCTTGCAGCGCTTCCCGGCTTCTTATGGCTACACCTTC,CASSLQRFPASYGYTF
once,TRBV5-1,12,TRBD1,TRBJ1-4,TGCGCCAGCAGCCCCGGACAGGGAGAACTGTTTTTT,CASSPGQGELFF
once,TRBV7-2,17,.,TRBJ1-6,TGTGCCAGCAGCTTAAGCAGGGATAGGTTCTATAATTCACCCCTCCACTTT,CASSLSRDRFYNSPLHF
.,TRBV27,17,TRBD1,TRBJ2-7,TGTGCCAGCAGTTTTACCCCCCCTGACAGGGGTAAGGACGAGCAGTACTTC,CASSFTPPDRGKDEQYF
.,TRBV6-5,15,.,TRBJ2-7,TGTGCCAGCAGTTACTCTATGCGGGACTCCTACGAGCAGTACTTC,CASSYSMRDSYEQYF
.,TRBV10-3,12,.,TRBJ1-1,TGTGCCATCAGTGCAACTGGACAGGAAGCTTTCTTT,CAISATGQEAFF
.,TRBV7-2,13,.,TRBJ1-4,TGTGCCAGCAGCCCAGGGAGGGATGAAAAACTGTTTTTT,CASSPGRDEKLFF
.,TRBV30,13,.,TRBJ1-2,TGTGCCTGGAACCCGCAGGGGTTCTATGGCTACACCTTC,CAWNPQGFYGYTF
.,TRBV5-1,14,TRBD1,TRBJ1-1,TGCGCCAGCAGCTCTCTTTACAGGGGTTTAGAAGCTTTCTTT,CASSSLYRGLEAFF
.,TRBV4-1,16,TRBD2,TRBJ2-2,TGCGCCAGCAGCCAAGTTGCTAGCGGGAGCGACGGGGAGCTGTTTTTT,CASSQVASGSDGELFF
.,TRBV4-2,17,TRBD1,TRBJ1-1,TGTGCCAGCAGCCAAGATCGAGGGACAGGGTTGGACACTGAAGCTTTCTTT,CASSQDRGTGLDTEAFF
.,TRBV6-5,15,TRBD1,TRBJ1-3,TGTGCCAGCAGAGCTGACAGGGGGCCAGGAAACACCATATATTTT,CASRADRGPGNTIYF
.,TRBV28,16,.,TRBJ2-1,TGTGCCAGCAGTTTCACCGGGGTGAGCTCCTACAATGAGCAGTTCTTC,CASSFTGVSSYNEQFF
.,TRBV6-1,15,TRBD2,TRBJ2-7,TGTGCCAGCAGTGACGAGCGGGGGGCCTCCTACGAGCAGTACTTC,CASSDERGASYEQYF
.,TRBV9,18,TRBD2,TRBJ2-1,TGTGCCAGCAGCGTAGGCGTTAGCGGGATGGGGGGCTCCAATGAGCAGTTCTTC,CASSVGVSGMGGSNEQFF
once,TRBV2,16,.,TRBJ2-2,TGTGCCAGCAGTGAAGTGGGGGGAAGCATGGGCGGGGAGCTGTTTTTT,CASSEVGGSMGGELFF
few,TRBV6-1,12,.,TRBJ1-5,TGTGCCAGCAGCCAGGGGTATCAGCCCCAGCATTTT,CASSQGYQPQHF
.,TRBV7-9,14,TRBD1,TRBJ1-1,TGTGCCAGCGCCCTGACAGGGACGAACACTGAAGCTTTCTTT,CASALTGTNTEAFF
.,TRBV19,12,.,TRBJ1-6,TGTGCCAGTAAGGAAAAGAGGTCACCCCTCCACTTT,CASKEKRSPLHF
.,TRBV7-6,16,.,TRBJ1-6,TGTGCCAGCAGCTTAGAGGTTAGGGGAAGTTATTCACCCCTCCACTTT,CASSLEVRGSYSPLHF
.,TRBV5-1,14,.,TRBJ2-7,TGCGCCAGCAGCTCCTCCGGGATCCCCTACGAGCAGTACTTC,CASSSSGIPYEQYF
.,TRBV9,17,.,TRBJ1-3,TGTGCCAGCAGCGTAGATCCGCTCCAGGTGTCTGGAAACACCATATATTTT,CASSVDPLQVSGNTIYF
.,TRBV2,15,.,TRBJ2-1,TGTGCCAGCAGTGGACTAGTAGCTCCTACGGATGAGCAGTTCTTC,CASSGLVAPTDEQFF
.,TRBV11-2,14,TRBD1,TRBJ1-1,TGTGCCAGCAGCTCCAGGGGGCAAAGGACTGAAGCTTTCTTT,CASSSRGQRTEAFF
.,TRBV11-2,13,.,TRBJ2-7,TGTGCCAGCAGCTTAGACCACTCCTACGAGCAGTACTTC,CASSLDHSYEQYF
.,TRBV2,13,TRBD2,TRBJ2-5,TGTGCCAGTAAGCGGGAGCAAGGGGAGAGCCAGTACTTC,CASKREQGESQYF
.,TRBV7-2,14,.,TRBJ2-5,TGTGCCAGCAGCTTCGCCCCGGAGATGGGGACCCAGTACTTC,CASSFAPEMGTQYF
.,TRBV19,15,.,TRBJ1-5,TGTGCCACCACTCGACAGTTCCATAGCAATCAGCCCCAGCATTTT,CATTRQFHSNQPQHF
.,TRBV19,17,.,TRBJ2-6,TGTGCCAGTAGCCGCCAGGGGCTGGACTCTGGGGCCAACGTCCTGACTTTC,CASSRQGLDSGANVLTF
.,TRBV11-2,14,.,TRBJ1-2,TGTGCCAGCAGCTTAGGGGCGGGGGTCTATGGCTACACCTTC,CASSLGAGVYGYTF
.,TRBV27,13,.,TRBJ1-2,.,CASSSSIAYGYTF
.,TRBV28,14,TRBD1,TRBJ2-1,TGTGCCAGCAGTTCCGGGACAGACTACAATGAGCAGTTCTTC,CASSSGTDYNEQFF
.,TRBV28,15,TRBD1,TRBJ1-5,TGTGCCAGCAGTCAAATGCTCAGGGGGGATCAGCCCCAGCATTTT,CASSQMLRGDQPQHF
.,TRBV9,18,TRBD2,TRBJ2-2,TGTGCCAGCAGCGTAAGCAAGACTAGCGGGGGAAACACCGGGGAGCTGTTTTTT,CASSVSKTSGGNTGELFF